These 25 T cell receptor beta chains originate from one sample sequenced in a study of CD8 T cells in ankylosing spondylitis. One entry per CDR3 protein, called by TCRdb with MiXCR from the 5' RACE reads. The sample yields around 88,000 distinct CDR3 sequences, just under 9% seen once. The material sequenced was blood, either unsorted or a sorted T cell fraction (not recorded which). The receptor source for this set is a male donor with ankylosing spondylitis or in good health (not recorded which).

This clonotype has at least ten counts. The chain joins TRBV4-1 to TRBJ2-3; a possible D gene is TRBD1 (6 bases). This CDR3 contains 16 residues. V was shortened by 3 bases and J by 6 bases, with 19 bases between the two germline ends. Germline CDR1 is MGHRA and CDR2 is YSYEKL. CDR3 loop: CASSHPRPGGHDTQYF. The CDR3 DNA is TGCGCCAGCAGCCACCCGCGGCCTGGGGGCCACGATACGCAGTATTTT.

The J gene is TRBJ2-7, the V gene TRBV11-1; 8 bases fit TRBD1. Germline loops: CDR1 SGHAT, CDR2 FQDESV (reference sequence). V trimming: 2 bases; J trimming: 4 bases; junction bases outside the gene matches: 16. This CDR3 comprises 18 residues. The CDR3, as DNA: TGTGCCAGCAGCTTACACTCCGATCCGGACAGGGTTCGATACGAGCAGTACTTC. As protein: CASSLHSDPDRVRYEQYF.

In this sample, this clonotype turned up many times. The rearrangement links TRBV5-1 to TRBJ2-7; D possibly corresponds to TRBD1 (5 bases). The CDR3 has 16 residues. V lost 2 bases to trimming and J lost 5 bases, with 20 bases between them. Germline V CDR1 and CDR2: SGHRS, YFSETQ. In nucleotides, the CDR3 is TGCGCCAGCAGCTTTGGCTTCGTCAGGGCCTATGACGAGCAGTACTTC. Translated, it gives CASSFGFVRAYDEQYF.

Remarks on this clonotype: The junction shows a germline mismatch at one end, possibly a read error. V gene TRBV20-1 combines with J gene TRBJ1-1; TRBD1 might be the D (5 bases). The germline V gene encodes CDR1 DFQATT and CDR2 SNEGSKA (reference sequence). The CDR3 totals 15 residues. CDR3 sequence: CSTRTGTRRSTEAFF. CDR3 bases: TGCAGTACTAGGACCGGGACGAGACGAAGCACTGAAGCTTTCTTT.

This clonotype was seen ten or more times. The DNA for the CDR3 is TGCAGTGCTAGGGGGACTATTCTCGCGTACGAGCAGTACTTC. This sequence encodes CSARGTILAYEQYF. The chain couples TRBV20-1 to TRBJ2-7, with 7 positions matching TRBD2. The V segment lost 3 bases and the J segment 4 bases; nucleotides outside the gene matches: 9. Germline assignment: CDR1 DFQATT and CDR2 SNEGSKA (reference sequence). The CDR3 spans 14 residues.

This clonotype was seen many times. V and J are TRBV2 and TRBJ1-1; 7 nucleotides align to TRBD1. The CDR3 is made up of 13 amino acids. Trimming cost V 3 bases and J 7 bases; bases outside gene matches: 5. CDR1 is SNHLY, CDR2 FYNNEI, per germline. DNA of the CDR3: TGTGCCAGCAGTGATAGGGGACAGATTGAAGCTTTCTTT. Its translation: CASSDRGQIEAFF.

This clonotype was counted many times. The CDR3 coding sequence is TGTGCCACACAGGGGGCTAGCACAGATACGCAGTATTTT. As protein: CATQGASTDTQYF. The V call is TRBV6-1, the J call TRBJ2-3, with TRBD1 matching over 9 bases. Germline trimming cut 10 bases from V and 0 bases from J; bases unmatched to any gene: 2. From germline, CDR1 is MNHNS and CDR2 SASEGT. The CDR3 covers 13 residues.

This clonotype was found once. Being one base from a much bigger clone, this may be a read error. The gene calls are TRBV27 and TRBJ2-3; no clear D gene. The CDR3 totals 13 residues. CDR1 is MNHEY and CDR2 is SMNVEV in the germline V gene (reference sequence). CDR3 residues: CASTHLGTDAQYF. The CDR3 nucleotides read TGTGCCAGCACCCACCTAGGCACAGATGCGCAGTATTTT.

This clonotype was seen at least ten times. The CDR3 is CASSTMGGLEQFF. The CDR3 nucleotides read TGTGCCAGCAGCACGATGGGGGGGCTGGAGCAGTTCTTC. V usage is TRBV7-3 and J usage is TRBJ2-1; TRBD2 might be the D (7 bases). Per the germline V gene, CDR1 is SGHTA and CDR2 is FQGTGA. Trimming took off 5 bases at V and 10 bases at J, with 15 bases between the two ends. The CDR3 length is 13 residues.

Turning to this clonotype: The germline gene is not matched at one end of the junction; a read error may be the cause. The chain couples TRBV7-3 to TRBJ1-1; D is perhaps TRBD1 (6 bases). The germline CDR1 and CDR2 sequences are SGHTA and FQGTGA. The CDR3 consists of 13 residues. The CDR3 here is CASSNTRDTQAFF. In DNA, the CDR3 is TGTGCCAGCAGCAACACTAGGGACACTCAAGCTTTCTTT.

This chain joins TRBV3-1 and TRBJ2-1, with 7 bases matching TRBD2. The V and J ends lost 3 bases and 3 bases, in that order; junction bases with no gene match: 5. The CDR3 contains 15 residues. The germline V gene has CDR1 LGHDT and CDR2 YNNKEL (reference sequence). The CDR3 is CASSHFRGDYNEQFF. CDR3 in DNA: TGTGCCAGCAGCCATTTTCGGGGGGACTACAATGAGCAGTTCTTC.

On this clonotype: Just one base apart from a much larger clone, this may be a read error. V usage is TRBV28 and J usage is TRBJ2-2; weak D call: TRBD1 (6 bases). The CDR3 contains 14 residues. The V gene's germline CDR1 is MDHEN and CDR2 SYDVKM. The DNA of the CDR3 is TGTGCCAGCACCATTAAAGGGACAACCGGGCAGCTGTTTTTT. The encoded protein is CASTIKGTTGQLFF.

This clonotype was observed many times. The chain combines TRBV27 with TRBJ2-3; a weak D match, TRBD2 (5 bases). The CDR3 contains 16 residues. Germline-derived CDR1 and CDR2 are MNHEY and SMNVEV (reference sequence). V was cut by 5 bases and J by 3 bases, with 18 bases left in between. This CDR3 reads CASSLRPGSRTDTQYF. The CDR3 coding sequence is TGTGCCAGCAGTCTCCGACCGGGGAGTAGGACAGATACGCAGTATTTT.

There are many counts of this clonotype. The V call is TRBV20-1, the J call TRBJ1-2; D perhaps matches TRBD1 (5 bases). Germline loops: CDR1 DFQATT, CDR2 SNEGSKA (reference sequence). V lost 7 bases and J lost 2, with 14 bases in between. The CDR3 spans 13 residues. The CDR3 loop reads CSGTKTKNYGYTF. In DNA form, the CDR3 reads TGCAGTGGGACAAAAACTAAAAACTATGGCTACACCTTC.

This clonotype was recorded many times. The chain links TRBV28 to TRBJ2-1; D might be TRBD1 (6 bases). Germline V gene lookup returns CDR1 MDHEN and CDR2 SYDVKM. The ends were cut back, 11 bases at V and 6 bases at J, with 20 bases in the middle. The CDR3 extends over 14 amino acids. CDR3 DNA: TGTGCCGTCCTCGAGGGGGTTTCGCGCAATGAGCAGTTCTTC. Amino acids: CAVLEGVSRNEQFF.

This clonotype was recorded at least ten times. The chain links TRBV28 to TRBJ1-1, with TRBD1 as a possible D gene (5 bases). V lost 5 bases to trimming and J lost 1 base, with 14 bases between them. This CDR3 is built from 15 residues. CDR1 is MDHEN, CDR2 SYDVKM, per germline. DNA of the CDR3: TGTGCCAGCAGTCCAACCAACGGGGGGAACACTGAAGCTTTCTTT. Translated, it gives CASSPTNGGNTEAFF.

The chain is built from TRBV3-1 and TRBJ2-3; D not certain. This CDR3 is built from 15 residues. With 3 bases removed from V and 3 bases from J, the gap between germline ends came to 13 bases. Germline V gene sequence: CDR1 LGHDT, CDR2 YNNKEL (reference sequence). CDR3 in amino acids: CASSQKLEVTDTQYF. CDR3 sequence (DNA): TGTGCCAGCAGCCAGAAATTGGAAGTGACAGATACGCAGTATTTT.

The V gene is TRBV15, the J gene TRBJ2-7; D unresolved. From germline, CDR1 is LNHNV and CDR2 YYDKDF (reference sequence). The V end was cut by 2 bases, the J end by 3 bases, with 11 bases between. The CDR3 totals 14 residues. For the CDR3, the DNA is TGTGCCACCAGCAGACCTACCGTAGGCTACGAGCAGTACTTC. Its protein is CATSRPTVGYEQYF. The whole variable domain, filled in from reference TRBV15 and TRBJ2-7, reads DAMVIQNPRYQVTQFGKPVTLSCSQTLNHNVMYWYQQKSSQAPKLLFHYYDKDFNNEADTPDNFQSRRPNTSFCFLDIRSPGLGDTAMYLCATSRPTVGYEQYFGPGTRLTVT.

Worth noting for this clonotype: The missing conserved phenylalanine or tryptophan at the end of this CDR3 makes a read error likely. This CDR3 reads CASSPRTSGAHEQYL. As DNA, the CDR3 is TGTGCCAGCAGCCCTCGGACTAGCGGGGCGCACGAGCAGTACTTG. The rearrangement links TRBV5-5 to TRBJ2-7; 12 bases fit TRBD2. The CDR3 has 15 amino acids. The ends lost 4 bases at V and 5 bases at J; junction bases unmatched: 7. Germline V gene data show CDR1 as SGHKS and CDR2 as YYEKEE (reference sequence).

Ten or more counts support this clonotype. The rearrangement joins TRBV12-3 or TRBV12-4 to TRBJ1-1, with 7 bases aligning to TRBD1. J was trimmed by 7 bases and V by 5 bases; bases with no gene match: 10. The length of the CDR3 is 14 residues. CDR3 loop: CASSTKQGRHEAFF. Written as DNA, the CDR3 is TGTGCCAGCAGTACAAAACAGGGGCGGCATGAAGCTTTCTTT.

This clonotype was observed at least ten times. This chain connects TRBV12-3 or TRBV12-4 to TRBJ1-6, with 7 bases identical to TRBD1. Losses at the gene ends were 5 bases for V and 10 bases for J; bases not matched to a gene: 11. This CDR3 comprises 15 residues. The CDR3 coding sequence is TGTGCCAGCAGTCTCAGACAGGGCGTCAGCTCACCCCTCCACTTT. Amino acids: CASSLRQGVSSPLHF.

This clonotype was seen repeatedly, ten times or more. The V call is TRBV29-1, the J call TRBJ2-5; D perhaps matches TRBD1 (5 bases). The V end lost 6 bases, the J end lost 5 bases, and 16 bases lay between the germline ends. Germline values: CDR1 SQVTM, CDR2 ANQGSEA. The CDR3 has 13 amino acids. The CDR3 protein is CSVKPDSSETQYF. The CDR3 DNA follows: TGCAGCGTAAAGCCAGACAGCAGTGAGACCCAGTACTTC.

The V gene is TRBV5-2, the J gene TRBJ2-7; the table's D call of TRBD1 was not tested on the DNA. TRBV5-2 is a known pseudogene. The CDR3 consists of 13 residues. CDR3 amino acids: CASKGGDPYEQYF. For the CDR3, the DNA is TGTGCCAGCAAGGGGGGTGATCCCTACGAGCAGTACTTC.

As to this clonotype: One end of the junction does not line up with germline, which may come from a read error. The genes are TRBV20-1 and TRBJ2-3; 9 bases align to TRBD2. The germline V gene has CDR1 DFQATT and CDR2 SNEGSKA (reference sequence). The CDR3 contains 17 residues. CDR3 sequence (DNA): TGCTGTGCTAGAGGCCCGGCGGGGGGGCCTAGCACAGATACGCAGTATTTT. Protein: CCARGPAGGPSTDTQYF.

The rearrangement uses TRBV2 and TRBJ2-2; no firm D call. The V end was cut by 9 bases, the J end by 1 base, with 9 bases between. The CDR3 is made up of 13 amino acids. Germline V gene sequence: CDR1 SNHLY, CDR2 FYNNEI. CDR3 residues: CARTGGNTGELFF. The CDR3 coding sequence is TGTGCCAGGACTGGTGGGAACACCGGGGAGCTGTTTTTT. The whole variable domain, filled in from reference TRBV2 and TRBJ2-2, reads EPEVTQTPSHQVTQMGQEVILRCVPISNHLYFYWYRQILGQKVEFLVSFYNNEISEKSEIFDDQFSVERPDGSNFTLKIRSTKLEDSAMYFCARTGGNTGELFFGEGSRLTVL.